This T cell receptor (beta chain) was retrieved from a study of beta chain features in type 1 diabetes. Sequencing targeted expressed TCRB transcripts, as all isolated RNA had been reverse transcribed. Libraries were prepared by immunoSEQ multiplex PCR; TCRdb keeps only in-frame clonotypes and omits some of them. This table holds a few hundred thousand clones, 10% to 15% found once. Study-wide points: Type 1 diabetes patients had moderately but significantly shorter TCRB CDR3s in all four CD4+ subsets. Researchers reported that naive, central memory and Treg TCRB repertoires appeared more similar in patients than in healthy donors. Highly expressing activated T cells could be over-counted with a cDNA template.

With 7 bases clipped from V and 1 base from J, the junction kept 9 bases outside the gene matches. CDR1 and CDR2 from the germline V gene are MDHEN and SYDVKM. This CDR3 is built from 15 residues. Every sorted population was more than 95% pure. This clone was detected only a few times. Its specificity is unknown. The chain recombines TRBV28 with TRBJ1-1; 7 positions agree with TRBD1. This receptor was identified in a woman under 30 with type 1 diabetes. Sequencing was performed on naive CD4+ T cells from blood. This CDR3 is CASTPGDRANTEAFF. CDR3 bases: TGTGCCAGCACTCCAGGAGACAGGGCGAACACTGAAGCTTTCTTT.